This T cell receptor beta chain was identified during a study of blood T cell repertoires in COVID-19. In germline, CDR1 is ENHRY, CDR2 SYGVKD. Trimming pared 0 bases from V and 3 bases from J, leaving 11 bases between. CDR3 length: 15 residues. The table came from immunoSEQ multiplex PCR; TCRdb's copy has only in-frame clones and leaves some out. Here the sample spans hundreds of thousands of clones, 85% to 90% being singletons. Sequencing input: peripheral blood. The receptor comes from a woman in her forties or fifties with active or convalescent COVID-19. The chain uses TRBV10-3 and TRBJ2-5, with D tentatively TRBD2 (6 bases). The CDR3 is CAISESRGAKETQYF. The CDR3 DNA sequence: TGTGCCATCAGTGAGTCTCGCGGGGCCAAAGAGACCCAGTACTTC.